The clone carrying this T cell receptor (beta chain) was recorded a few times. Its antigen is undetermined. This specimen belongs to a study of shared clonotypes between healthy human individuals. Clones were sequenced by immunoSEQ multiplex PCR, and TCRdb holds only the in-frame ones, with some missing. The data contain 1 million to 1.2 million clones, about 72% of them singletons. Study-wide findings and caveats: Non-shared clonotypes displayed generation probabilities falling below those of clonotypes present in all four donors. The study drew on few donors, limiting represented genetic and exposure-history diversity.

Trimming cost V 5 bases and J 3 bases, with 9 bases left between them. CDR3 length equals 13 residues. Germline V gives CDR1 SGHVS, CDR2 FQNEAQ. This chain joins TRBV7-8 and TRBJ2-3; unclear D gene. Sequencing was done on a sample of memory CD4+ T cells from PBMCs. Indicated subset: CD45RA-negative fraction. The TCR originated in a man younger than 30 in good health. Some clones in this sample may be carry-over from other donors' samples. CDR3: CASSLGITDTQYF. For the CDR3, the DNA is TGTGCCAGCAGCCTGGGGATTACAGATACGCAGTATTTT.